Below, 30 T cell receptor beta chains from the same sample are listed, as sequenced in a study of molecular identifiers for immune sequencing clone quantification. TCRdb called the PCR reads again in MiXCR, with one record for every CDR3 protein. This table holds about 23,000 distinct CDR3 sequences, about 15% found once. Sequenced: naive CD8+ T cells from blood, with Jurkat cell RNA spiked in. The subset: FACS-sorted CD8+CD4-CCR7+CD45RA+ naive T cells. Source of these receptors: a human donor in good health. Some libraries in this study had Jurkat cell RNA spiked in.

The CDR3: CASSQVYREYSPLHF. CDR3 nucleotide sequence: TGCGCCAGCAGCCAAGTCTACAGGGAGTATTCACCCCTCCACTTT. The J gene is TRBJ1-6, the V gene TRBV4-3, with TRBD1 as a possible D gene (6 bases). Germline loops: CDR1 LGHNA, CDR2 YSLEER. V gave up 1 base and J gave up 8 bases, with 12 bases separating them. The CDR3 totals 15 residues.

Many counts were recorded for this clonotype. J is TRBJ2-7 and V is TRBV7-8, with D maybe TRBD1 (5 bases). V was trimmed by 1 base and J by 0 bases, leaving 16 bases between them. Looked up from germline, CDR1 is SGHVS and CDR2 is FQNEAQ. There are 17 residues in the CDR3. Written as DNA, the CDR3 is TGTGCCAGCAGCTTAGGATGGGGCGACAGAGACTCCTACGAGCAGTACTTC. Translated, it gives CASSLGWGDRDSYEQYF.

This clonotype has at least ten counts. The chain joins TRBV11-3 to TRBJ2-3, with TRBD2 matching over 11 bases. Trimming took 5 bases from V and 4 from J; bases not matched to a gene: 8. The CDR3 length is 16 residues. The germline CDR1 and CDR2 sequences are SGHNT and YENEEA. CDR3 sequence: CASSTRTSGFADTQYF. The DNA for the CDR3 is TGTGCCAGCAGCACACGGACTAGCGGGTTCGCAGATACGCAGTATTTT.

In DNA, the CDR3 is TGTGCCAGCAGCCCCCGGGACAGGGACACCGGGGAGCTGTTTTTT. Translation: CASSPRDRDTGELFF. The V gene is TRBV7-9, the J gene TRBJ2-2; 9 bases are a match to TRBD1. J gave up 3 bases and V 5 bases, and 4 bases lay outside the gene matches. CDR1 and CDR2 from the germline V gene are SEHNR and FQNEAQ (reference sequence). The length of the CDR3 is 15 residues.

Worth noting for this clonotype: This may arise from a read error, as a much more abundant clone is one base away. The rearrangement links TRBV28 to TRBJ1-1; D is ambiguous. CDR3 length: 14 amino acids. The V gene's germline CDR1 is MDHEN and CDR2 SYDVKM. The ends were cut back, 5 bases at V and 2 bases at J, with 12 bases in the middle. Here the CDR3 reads CASSVQPSNTEAFF. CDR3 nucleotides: TGTGCCAGCAGTGTACAGCCCTCTAACACTGAAGCTTTCTTT.

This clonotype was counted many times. CDR3 coding DNA: TGCAGTGCTAGGAGCCAAGAGACCCAGTACTTC. It encodes CSARSQETQYF. V is TRBV20-1 and J is TRBJ2-5; no reliable D call. V lost 3 bases and J lost 1, with 3 bases in between. CDR1 and CDR2 (germline): DFQATT, SNEGSKA (reference sequence). The CDR3 contains 11 residues.

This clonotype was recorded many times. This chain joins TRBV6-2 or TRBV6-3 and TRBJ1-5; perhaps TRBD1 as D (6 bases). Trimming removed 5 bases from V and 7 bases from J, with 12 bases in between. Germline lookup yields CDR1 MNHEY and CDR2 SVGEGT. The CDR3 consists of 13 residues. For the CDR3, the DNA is TGTGCCAGCAGTACCCAGGGGATCCAGCCCCAGCATTTT. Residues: CASSTQGIQPQHF.

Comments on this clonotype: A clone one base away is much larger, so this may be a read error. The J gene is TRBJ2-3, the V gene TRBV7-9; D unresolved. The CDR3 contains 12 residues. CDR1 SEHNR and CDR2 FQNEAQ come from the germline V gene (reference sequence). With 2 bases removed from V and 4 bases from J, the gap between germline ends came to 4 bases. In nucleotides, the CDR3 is TGTGCCAGCAGCTTAACAGCAGATACGCAGTATTTT. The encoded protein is CASSLTADTQYF.

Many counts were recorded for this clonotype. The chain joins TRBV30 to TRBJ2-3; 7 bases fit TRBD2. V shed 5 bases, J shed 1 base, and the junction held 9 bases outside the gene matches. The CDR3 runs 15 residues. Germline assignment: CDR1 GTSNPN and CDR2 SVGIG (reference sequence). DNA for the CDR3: TGTGCCTGGCAGCCTGGGGGGGGTCGCACAGATACGCAGTATTTT. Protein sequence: CAWQPGGGRTDTQYF. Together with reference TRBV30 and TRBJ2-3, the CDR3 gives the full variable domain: SQTIHQWPATLVQPVGSPLSLECTVEGTSNPNLYWYRQAAGRGLQLLFYSVGIGQISSEVPQNLSASRPQDRQFILSSKKLLLSDSGFYLCAWQPGGGRTDTQYFGPGTRLTVL.

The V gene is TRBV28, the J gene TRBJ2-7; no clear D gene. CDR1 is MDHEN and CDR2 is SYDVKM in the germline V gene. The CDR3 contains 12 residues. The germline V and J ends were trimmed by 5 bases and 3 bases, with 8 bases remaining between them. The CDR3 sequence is CASSPGVYEQYF. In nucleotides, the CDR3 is TGTGCCAGCAGTCCTGGGGTCTACGAGCAGTACTTC.

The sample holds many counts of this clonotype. The CDR3 sequence is CASSYGTAEQYF. CDR3 in DNA: TGTGCCAGCAGCTATGGGACTGCCGAGCAGTACTTC. The chain uses TRBV5-6 and TRBJ2-7; TRBD2 is a possible D gene (6 bases). The CDR3 consists of 12 residues. Trimming removed 3 bases from V and 6 bases from J, with 10 bases in between. The V gene's germline CDR1 is SGHDT and CDR2 YYEEEE.

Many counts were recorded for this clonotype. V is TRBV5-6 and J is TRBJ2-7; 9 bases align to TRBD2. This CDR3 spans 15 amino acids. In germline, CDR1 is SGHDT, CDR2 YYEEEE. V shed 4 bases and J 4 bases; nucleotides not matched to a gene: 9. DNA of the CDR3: TGTGCCAGCAGCCCAGTGACTAGCGGTACTTACGAGCAGTACTTC. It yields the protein CASSPVTSGTYEQYF. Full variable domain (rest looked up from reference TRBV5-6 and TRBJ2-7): DAGVTQSPTHLIKTRGQQVTLRCSPKSGHDTVSWYQQALGQGPQFIFQYYEEEERQRGNFPDRFSGHQFPNYSSELNVNALLLGDSALYLCASSPVTSGTYEQYFGPGTRLTVT.

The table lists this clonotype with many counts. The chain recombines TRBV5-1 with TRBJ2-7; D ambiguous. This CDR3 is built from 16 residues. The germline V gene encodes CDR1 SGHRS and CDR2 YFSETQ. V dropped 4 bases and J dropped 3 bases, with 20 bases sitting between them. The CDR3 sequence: CASSRNDFGRLYEQYF. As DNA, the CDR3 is TGCGCCAGCAGCCGGAACGACTTTGGCCGCCTCTACGAGCAGTACTTC.

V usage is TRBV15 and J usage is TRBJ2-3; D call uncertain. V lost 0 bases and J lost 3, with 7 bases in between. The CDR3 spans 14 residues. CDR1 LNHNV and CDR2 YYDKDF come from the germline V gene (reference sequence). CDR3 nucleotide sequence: TGTGCCACCAGCAGAGAGGGTGGGACAGATACGCAGTATTTT. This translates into CATSREGGTDTQYF.

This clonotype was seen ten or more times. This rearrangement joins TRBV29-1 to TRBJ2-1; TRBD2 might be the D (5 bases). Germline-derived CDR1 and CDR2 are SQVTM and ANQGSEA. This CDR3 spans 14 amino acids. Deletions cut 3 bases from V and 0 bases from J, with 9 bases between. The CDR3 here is CSVDGESSYNEQFF. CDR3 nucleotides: TGCAGCGTTGATGGGGAGAGCTCCTACAATGAGCAGTTCTTC.

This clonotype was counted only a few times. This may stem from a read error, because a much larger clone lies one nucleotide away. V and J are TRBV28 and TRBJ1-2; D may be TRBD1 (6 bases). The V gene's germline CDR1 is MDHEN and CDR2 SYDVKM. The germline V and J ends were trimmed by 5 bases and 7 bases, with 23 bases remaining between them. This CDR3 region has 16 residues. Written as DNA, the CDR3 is TGTGCCAGCAGTACTCAGAAACTCACGGGACAAGTTGGCTACACCTTC. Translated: CASSTQKLTGQVGYTF.

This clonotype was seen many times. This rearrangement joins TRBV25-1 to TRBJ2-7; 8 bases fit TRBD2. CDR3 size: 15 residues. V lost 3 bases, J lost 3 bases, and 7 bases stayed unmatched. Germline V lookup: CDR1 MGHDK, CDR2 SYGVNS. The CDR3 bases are TGTGCCAGCAGTGACCCCGGGACTAGTTACTACGAGCAGTACTTC. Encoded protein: CASSDPGTSYYEQYF.

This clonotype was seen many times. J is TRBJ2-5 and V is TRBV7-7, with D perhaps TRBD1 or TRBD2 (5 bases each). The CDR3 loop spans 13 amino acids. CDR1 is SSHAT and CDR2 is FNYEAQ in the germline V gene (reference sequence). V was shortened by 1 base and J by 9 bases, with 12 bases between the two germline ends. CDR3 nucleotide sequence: TGTGCCAGCAGCTTAGGGGGACCTGCGGCCCAGTACTTC. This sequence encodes CASSLGGPAAQYF. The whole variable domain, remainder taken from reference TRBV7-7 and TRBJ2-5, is GAGVSQSPRYKVTKRGQDVTLRCDPISSHATLYWYQQALGQGPEFLTYFNYEAQPDKSGLPSDRFSAERPEGSISTLTIQRTEQRDSAMYRCASSLGGPAAQYFGPGTRLLVL.

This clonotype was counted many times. This CDR3 reads CASSEVPGLAGGPYNEQFF. For the CDR3, the DNA is TGTGCCAGCAGTGAGGTCCCGGGACTAGCGGGGGGACCCTACAATGAGCAGTTCTTC. This rearrangement joins TRBV25-1 to TRBJ2-1, with 15 bases identical to TRBD2. CDR1 is MGHDK and CDR2 is SYGVNS in the germline V gene. V lost 3 bases and J lost 2; bases outside the gene matches: 8. This CDR3 contains 19 residues.

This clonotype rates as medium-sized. For the CDR3, the DNA is TGCAGCGTTCTGGGAGAGACCCAGTACTTC. This gives the protein CSVLGETQYF. The V gene is TRBV29-1, the J gene TRBJ2-5, with D unresolved. Trimming cost V 5 bases and J 4 bases, with 5 bases left between them. Germline V gene sequence: CDR1 SQVTM, CDR2 ANQGSEA. This CDR3 has 10 amino acids. Combining the CDR3 with reference TRBV29-1 and TRBJ2-5 gives the whole variable domain SAVISQKPSRDICQRGTSLTIQCQVDSQVTMMFWYRQQPGQSLTLIATANQGSEATYESGFVIDKFPISRPNLTFSTLTVSNMSPEDSSIYLCSVLGETQYFGPGTRLLVL.

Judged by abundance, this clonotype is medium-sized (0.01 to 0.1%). The CDR3 reads CASSQVGARETQYF. The CDR3 bases are TGCGCCAGCAGCCAAGTGGGGGCGCGGGAGACCCAGTACTTC. V usage is TRBV4-1 and J usage is TRBJ2-5; weak D call: TRBD1 (6 bases). Germline CDR1 is MGHRA and CDR2 is YSYEKL. This CDR3 spans 14 amino acids. With 1 base removed from V and 5 bases from J, the gap between germline ends came to 11 bases.

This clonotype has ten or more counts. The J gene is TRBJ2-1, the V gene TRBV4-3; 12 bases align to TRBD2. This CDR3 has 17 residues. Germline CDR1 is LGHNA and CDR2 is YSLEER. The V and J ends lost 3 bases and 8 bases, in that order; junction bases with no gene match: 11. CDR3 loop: CASSQGPRTSGMHEQFF. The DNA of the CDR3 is TGCGCCAGCAGCCAGGGTCCCCGGACTAGCGGGATGCATGAGCAGTTCTTC.

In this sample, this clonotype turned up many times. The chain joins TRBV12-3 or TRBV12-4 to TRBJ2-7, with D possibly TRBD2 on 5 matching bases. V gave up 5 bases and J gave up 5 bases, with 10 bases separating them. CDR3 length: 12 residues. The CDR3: CASSLGGHEQYF. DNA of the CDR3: TGTGCCAGCAGTCTGGGCGGGCACGAGCAGTACTTC.

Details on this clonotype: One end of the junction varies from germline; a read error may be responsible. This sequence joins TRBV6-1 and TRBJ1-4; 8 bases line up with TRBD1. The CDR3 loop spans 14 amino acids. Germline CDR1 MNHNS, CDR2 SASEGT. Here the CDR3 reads CASSGTGLWERLFF. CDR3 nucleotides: TGTGCCAGCAGCGGGACAGGACTATGGGAAAGACTGTTTTTT.

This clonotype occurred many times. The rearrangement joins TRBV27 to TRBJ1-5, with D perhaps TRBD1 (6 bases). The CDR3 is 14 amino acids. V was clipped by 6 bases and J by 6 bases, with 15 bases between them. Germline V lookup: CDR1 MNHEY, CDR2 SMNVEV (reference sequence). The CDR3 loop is CASSALGGGQPQHF. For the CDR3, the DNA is TGTGCCAGCAGCGCGTTAGGGGGAGGTCAGCCCCAGCATTTT.

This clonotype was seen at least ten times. As DNA, the CDR3 is TGTGCCAGCAGCCCCCGACCTGGTGGCAATCAGCCCCAGCATTTT. This encodes CASSPRPGGNQPQHF. This chain uses TRBV12-1 with TRBJ1-5. TRBV12-1 is an annotated pseudogene. The CDR3 sequence is 15 residues long.

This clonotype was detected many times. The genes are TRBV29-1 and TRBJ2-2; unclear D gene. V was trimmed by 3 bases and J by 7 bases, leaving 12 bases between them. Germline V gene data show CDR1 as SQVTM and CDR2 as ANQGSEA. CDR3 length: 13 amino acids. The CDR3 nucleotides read TGCAGCGTTGATTTAATGGGAAACGGGGAGCTGTTTTTT. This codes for CSVDLMGNGELFF.

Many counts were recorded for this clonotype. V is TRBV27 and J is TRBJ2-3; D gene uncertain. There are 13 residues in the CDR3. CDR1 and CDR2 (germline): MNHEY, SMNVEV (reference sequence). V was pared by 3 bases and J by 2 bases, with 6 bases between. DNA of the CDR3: TGTGCCAGCAGTTTTTTCTCCACAGATACGCAGTATTTT. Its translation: CASSFFSTDTQYF.

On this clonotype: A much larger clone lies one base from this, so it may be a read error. Written as DNA, the CDR3 is TGTGCCAGCAGTTTATCGGCAGGCCCCTACGTGCAGTACTTC. Its translation: CASSLSAGPYVQYF. This rearrangement joins TRBV27 to TRBJ2-7, with no clear D. Per the germline V gene, CDR1 is MNHEY and CDR2 is SMNVEV (reference sequence). The CDR3 length is 14 residues.

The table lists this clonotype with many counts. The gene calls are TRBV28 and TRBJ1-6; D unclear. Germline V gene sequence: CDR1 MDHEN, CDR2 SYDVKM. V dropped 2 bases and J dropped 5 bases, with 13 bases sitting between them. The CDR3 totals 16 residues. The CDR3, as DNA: TGTGCCAGCAGTTTAAGGAGGGTTTCGGATAATTCACCCCTCCACTTT. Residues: CASSLRRVSDNSPLHF.